This T cell receptor (beta chain) was captured by sequencing in a study of cytomegalovirus exposure and HLA in healthy donors. CDR1 and CDR2 from the germline V gene are SGHNT and YYREEE (reference sequence). The CDR3 has 16 residues. J gave up 2 bases and V 1 base, and 6 bases lay outside the gene matches. PCR primers comprised 60 Vbeta and 13 Jbeta primers. Produced via immunoSEQ multiplex PCR; TCRdb's table is partial and in-frame only. The table records 160,000 or so clones, around 73% of them present only once. Only a few counts were recorded for this clone. The sample taken for sequencing was PBMCs. The TCR was taken from a man aged 55-75 years in good health and CMV-seronegative. The gene calls are TRBV5-4 and TRBJ1-2, with TRBD1 matching 9 bases. CDR3 sequence (DNA): TGTGCCAGCAGCTTGACCGGACAGGGGCAAAACTATGGCTACACCTTC. Its translation: CASSLTGQGQNYGYTF.